Each of the 30 T cell receptor beta chains below was sequenced from the same sample in a study of OX40 agonist ivuxolimab in advanced cancers. The method was immunoSEQ multiplex PCR; TCRdb's version includes in-frame clones alone and lacks a portion of them. Here the sample spans over 15,000 clones, approximately 69% being singletons. Sequences were derived from CD4+ or CD8+ T cells sorted from blood, sampled in a trial of the OX40 agonist ivuxolimab. Receptors were obtained from an adult with an advanced solid tumor such as melanoma, head and neck, liver or kidney cancer.

The chain combines TRBV7-9 with TRBJ1-1; possibly TRBD1 for D (5 bases). The CDR3 is 15 amino acids. Germline assignment: CDR1 SEHNR and CDR2 FQNEAQ (reference sequence). V lost 5 bases, J lost 3 bases, and 16 bases lay in between. CDR3 coding DNA: TGTGCCAGCAGCGTAGGACAAATCAGTTACACTGAAGCTTTCTTT. Translating gives CASSVGQISYTEAFF.

The chain joins TRBV9 to TRBJ2-1; TRBD1 aligns across 9 bases. Trimming cost V 0 bases and J 1 base; bases outside gene matches: 2. Germline-derived CDR1 and CDR2 are SGDLS and YYNGEE. CDR3 length: 16 residues. CDR3: CASSVEGQGSYNEQFF. The CDR3 coding sequence is TGTGCCAGCAGCGTAGAGGGACAGGGTTCCTACAATGAGCAGTTCTTC. Variable domain in full (rest from reference TRBV9 and TRBJ2-1): DSGVTQTPKHLITATGQRVTLRCSPRSGDLSVYWYQQSLDQGLQFLIQYYNGEERAKGNILERFSAQQFPDLHSELNLSSLELGDSALYFCASSVEGQGSYNEQFFGPGTRLTVL.

This chain uses TRBV27 with TRBJ2-5; D could derive from TRBD1 or TRBD2 (5 bases each). Germline CDR1 is MNHEY and CDR2 is SMNVEV (reference sequence). This CDR3 spans 14 amino acids. The V gene lost 3 bases and the J gene lost 2 bases, with 10 bases spanning the gap. The CDR3 protein is CASSFRDGQETQYF. The CDR3 DNA reads TGTGCCAGCAGTTTCCGGGACGGACAAGAGACCCAGTACTTC.

The chain couples TRBV29-1 to TRBJ2-7; 8 nucleotides line up with TRBD2. Trimming cost V 6 bases and J 4 bases; bases outside gene matches: 11. This CDR3 has 14 amino acids. Germline V gene sequence: CDR1 SQVTM, CDR2 ANQGSEA. CDR3 loop: CSVLTGRAEYEQYF. For the CDR3, the DNA is TGCAGCGTCCTGACCGGGAGGGCGGAGTACGAGCAGTACTTC.

Here the CDR3 reads CASLTWASNTGELFF. Here the CDR3 DNA reads TGTGCCAGCCTAACTTGGGCCTCGAACACCGGGGAGCTGTTTTTT. J is TRBJ2-2 and V is TRBV27; no reliable D call. Germline V gene sequence: CDR1 MNHEY, CDR2 SMNVEV (reference sequence). The CDR3 runs 15 residues. V was cut by 8 bases and J by 0 bases, with 13 bases left in between.

The chain employs TRBV5-1 and TRBJ2-3; D not certain. The CDR3 spans 14 residues. Trimming left V 3 bases short and J 0 bases short, with 8 bases between. Per germline, CDR1 SGHRS and CDR2 YFSETQ. The CDR3 reads CASSWLTSTDTQYF. CDR3 nucleotide sequence: TGCGCCAGCAGCTGGCTGACTAGCACAGATACGCAGTATTTT.

Here the CDR3 reads CASSQEGVTGGTYEQYF. CDR3 coding DNA: TGTGCCAGCAGCCAGGAAGGGGTGACAGGGGGGACCTACGAGCAGTACTTC. V gene TRBV27 combines with J gene TRBJ2-7; 9 positions agree with TRBD1. With 6 bases clipped from V and 2 bases from J, the junction kept 14 bases outside the gene matches. The CDR3 is made up of 17 amino acids. In germline, CDR1 is MNHEY, CDR2 SMNVEV (reference sequence).

This clone was recorded a few times. The chain has TRBV13 and TRBJ2-1; TRBD1 matches 7 bases. CDR3 length: 15 residues. Trimming at V came to 5 bases and at J to 2 bases, leaving 6 bases not matched to a gene. Per germline, CDR1 PRHDT and CDR2 FYEKMQ (reference sequence). The CDR3 here is CASSEQGSPYNEQFF. Written as DNA, the CDR3 is TGTGCCAGCAGCGAACAGGGGTCCCCCTACAATGAGCAGTTCTTC.

This clone was recorded only once. The rearrangement links TRBV7-2 to TRBJ2-1; D not resolved. V dropped 0 bases and J dropped 2 bases, with 11 bases sitting between them. CDR3 length: 16 amino acids. Germline V gene lookup returns CDR1 SGHTA and CDR2 FQGNSA. The CDR3 bases are TGTGCCAGCAGCTTAGCGCGAGGTATAGCCTACAATGAGCAGTTCTTC. It translates to CASSLARGIAYNEQFF.

The rearrangement links TRBV4-1 to TRBJ1-1; D call uncertain. The V and J ends lost 0 bases and 0 bases respectively, with 11 bases between them. The CDR3 extends over 16 amino acids. Germline V gene data show CDR1 as MGHRA and CDR2 as YSYEKL. CDR3 nucleotide sequence: TGCGCCAGCAGCCAAGATTCTGACTGGATGAACACTGAAGCTTTCTTT. This encodes CASSQDSDWMNTEAFF.

The V gene is TRBV6-5, the J gene TRBJ2-3; a weak D match, TRBD2 (7 bases). Germline V gene lookup returns CDR1 MNHEY and CDR2 SVGAGI. The V and J ends lost 6 bases and 2 bases respectively, with 12 bases between them. CDR3 size: 14 residues. CDR3 bases: TGTGCCAGCAGCACAGGGAGGGTCACAGATACGCAGTATTTT. Amino acid sequence: CASSTGRVTDTQYF.

The CDR3 DNA is TGTGCCAGCAGCCAAGGAGCCGGGACAGGGGGCTACGAGCAGTACTTC. This translates into CASSQGAGTGGYEQYF. J is TRBJ2-7 and V is TRBV4-2; 11 bases are a match to TRBD1. The germline CDR1 and CDR2 sequences are LGHNA and YNFKEQ. Losses at the gene ends were 1 base for V and 3 bases for J; bases not matched to a gene: 5. The CDR3 is made up of 16 amino acids.

A single count supports this clone. This rearrangement joins TRBV6-6 to TRBJ2-5, with 8 bases that match TRBD1. The trim removed 1 base at V and 4 bases at J, leaving 5 bases unmatched. The CDR3 loop spans 15 amino acids. Germline V gene lookup returns CDR1 MNHNY and CDR2 SVGAGI (reference sequence). This chain's CDR3 is CASSYLSTGGETQYF. The DNA for the CDR3 is TGTGCCAGCAGTTACTTATCCACAGGGGGAGAGACCCAGTACTTC.

The chain carries TRBV2 and TRBJ1-6; weak D call: TRBD1 (5 bases). The CDR3 is made up of 17 amino acids. Germline V CDR1 and CDR2: SNHLY, FYNNEI. Trimming pared 2 bases from V and 4 bases from J, leaving 15 bases between. The CDR3 sequence is CASSELYGDSYNSPLHF. The CDR3 DNA is TGTGCCAGCAGTGAACTCTATGGGGACTCTTATAATTCACCCCTCCACTTT.

The chain joins TRBV4-1 to TRBJ1-5; tentative D call: TRBD1 (6 bases). The germline V gene encodes CDR1 MGHRA and CDR2 YSYEKL. The length of the CDR3 is 14 residues. Trimming left V 4 bases short and J 4 bases short, with 11 bases between. Here the CDR3 DNA reads TGCGCCAGCAGCCCGGACAGAATTAATCAGCCCCAGCATTTT. Protein product: CASSPDRINQPQHF.

Details on this clone: One end of the junction does not line up with germline, which may come from a read error. The chain joins TRBV7-7 to TRBJ2-1, with 7 bases identical to TRBD1. Germline V lookup: CDR1 SSHAT, CDR2 FNYEAQ (reference sequence). The CDR3 spans 15 residues. CDR3 in amino acids: CASSSEMTGMDEQFF. The CDR3 DNA sequence: TGTGCTAGCAGCTCAGAGATGACAGGGATGGATGAGCAGTTCTTC.

The chain employs TRBV4-2 and TRBJ1-1; D is unresolved. Germline V gene data show CDR1 as LGHNA and CDR2 as YNFKEQ. V was cut by 1 base and J by 0 bases, with 9 bases left in between. The CDR3 contains 15 residues. CDR3 coding DNA: TGTGCCAGCAGCCAAGGTACGGTTTTGAACACTGAAGCTTTCTTT. Amino acid sequence: CASSQGTVLNTEAFF.

This clone came up a few times. This rearrangement joins TRBV5-5 to TRBJ2-2, with TRBD1 identical over 12 bases. V shed 1 base, J shed 1 base, and the junction held 5 bases outside the gene matches. The CDR3 is 18 amino acids. Per germline, CDR1 SGHKS and CDR2 YYEKEE (reference sequence). CDR3: CASSLTGTGGWNTGELFF. Here the CDR3 DNA reads TGTGCCAGCAGCTTGACCGGGACAGGGGGCTGGAACACCGGGGAGCTGTTTTTT.

This clone appeared once. The junction differs from germline at one of its ends, possibly a read error. V gene TRBV5-5 combines with J gene TRBJ1-2, with a possible D match to TRBD1 (5 bases). The CDR3 has 16 amino acids. In germline, CDR1 is SGHKS, CDR2 YYEKEE (reference sequence). The CDR3 here is CASSQDRQSSSYGYTF. For the CDR3, the DNA is TGCGCCAGCAGCCAAGATCGACAGAGCAGCTCCTATGGCTACACCTTC. The full variable domain, with the rest looked up from reference TRBV5-5 and TRBJ1-2, is DAGVTQSPTHLIKTRGQQVTLRCSPISGHKSVSWYQQVLGQGPQFIFQYYEKEERGRGNFPDRFSARQFPNYSSELNVNALLLGDSALYLCASSQDRQSSSYGYTFGSGTRLTVV.

This sequence joins TRBV5-6 and TRBJ1-2; TRBD1 aligns across 9 bases. V trimming: 2 bases; J trimming: 7 bases; junction bases outside the gene matches: 12. This CDR3 contains 16 residues. CDR1 and CDR2 from the germline V gene are SGHDT and YYEEEE. The DNA of the CDR3 is TGTGCCAGCAGCTTACAGGGGGCTCTTTATATCGGTGGCTACACCTTC. Its protein product is CASSLQGALYIGGYTF. Supplemented by reference TRBV5-6 and TRBJ1-2, the full variable domain reads DAGVTQSPTHLIKTRGQQVTLRCSPKSGHDTVSWYQQALGQGPQFIFQYYEEEERQRGNFPDRFSGHQFPNYSSELNVNALLLGDSALYLCASSLQGALYIGGYTFGSGTRLTVV.

The rearrangement links TRBV7-9 to TRBJ1-1; the D gene is possibly TRBD1 (5 bases). Germline CDR1 is SEHNR and CDR2 is FQNEAQ (reference sequence). V gave up 6 bases and J gave up 1 base, with 15 bases separating them. This CDR3 spans 15 amino acids. The CDR3 DNA reads as TGTGCCAGCAGAGGACCATGGGACGCGAACACTGAAGCTTTCTTT. It specifies CASRGPWDANTEAFF.

The rearrangement links TRBV25-1 to TRBJ1-5, with 7 bases that match TRBD1. The CDR3 has 17 amino acids. V lost 5 bases, J lost 0 bases, and 10 bases stayed unmatched. Per germline, CDR1 MGHDK and CDR2 SYGVNS. The CDR3 is CASSTPSGTASNQPQHF. CDR3 nucleotides: TGTGCCAGCAGTACTCCCTCCGGGACAGCTAGCAATCAGCCCCAGCATTTT.

This chain uses TRBV9 with TRBJ1-2; maybe TRBD1 (5 bases). V dropped 0 bases and J dropped 0 bases, with 9 bases sitting between them. The CDR3 is made up of 15 amino acids. Germline V CDR1 and CDR2: SGDLS, YYNGEE. CDR3 sequence (DNA): TGTGCCAGCAGCGTAGGAGGGGAGGCTAACTATGGCTACACCTTC. Translation gives CASSVGGEANYGYTF.

By share, this clone counts as medium-sized (0.01 to 0.1%). The V call is TRBV7-9, the J call TRBJ1-2; TRBD1 aligns across 10 bases. The ends lost 4 bases at V and 2 bases at J; junction bases unmatched: 1. The CDR3 spans 14 residues. The V gene's germline CDR1 is SEHNR and CDR2 FQNEAQ (reference sequence). The CDR3 nucleotides are TGTGCCAGCAGCTCGGGACAGGGGAACTATGGCTACACCTTC. Translation: CASSSGQGNYGYTF.

This sequence joins TRBV2 and TRBJ2-3; D gene ambiguous. V lost 2 bases, J lost 2 bases, and 11 bases lay in between. Germline V gene data show CDR1 as SNHLY and CDR2 as FYNNEI. The CDR3 is 15 amino acids. CDR3 amino acids: CASSENPTSTDTQYF. DNA for the CDR3: TGTGCCAGCAGTGAAAACCCGACCTCCACAGATACGCAGTATTTT.

V gene TRBV19 combines with J gene TRBJ1-1; D is undetermined. The CDR3 loop spans 13 amino acids. The germline V and J ends were trimmed by 3 bases and 1 base, with 6 bases remaining between them. From germline, CDR1 is LNHDA and CDR2 SQIVND (reference sequence). In DNA, the CDR3 is TGTGCCAGTAGTATTGGGAAGAACACTGAAGCTTTCTTT. Translation: CASSIGKNTEAFF.

The chain recombines TRBV6-6 with TRBJ2-3; TRBD2 matches at 7 bases. CDR3 length equals 15 residues. Germline V gene sequence: CDR1 MNHNY, CDR2 SVGAGI (reference sequence). Losses at the gene ends were 2 bases for V and 2 bases for J; bases not matched to a gene: 4. The CDR3 protein is CASSYGTTTTDTQYF. The CDR3 DNA follows: TGTGCCAGCAGTTACGGGACTACCACCACAGATACGCAGTATTTT.

V is TRBV2 and J is TRBJ2-7; D perhaps matches TRBD1 (5 bases). Trimming removed 6 bases from V and 0 bases from J, with 12 bases in between. The CDR3 spans 14 residues. Germline CDR1 and CDR2: SNHLY and FYNNEI. This chain's CDR3 is CASRVGHISYEQYF. CDR3 sequence (DNA): TGTGCCAGCAGAGTCGGACACATCTCCTACGAGCAGTACTTC.

The chain employs TRBV2 and TRBJ2-1; 7 positions match TRBD1. Germline V lookup: CDR1 SNHLY, CDR2 FYNNEI. Trimming cost V 7 bases and J 7 bases; bases outside gene matches: 7. This CDR3 is built from 13 residues. CDR3 coding DNA: TGTGCCAGCACCTTTGAGGACAGGAATGAGCAGTTCTTC. Translated: CASTFEDRNEQFF. Drawing the rest from reference TRBV2 and TRBJ2-1, the complete variable domain is EPEVTQTPSHQVTQMGQEVILRCVPISNHLYFYWYRQILGQKVEFLVSFYNNEISEKSEIFDDQFSVERPDGSNFTLKIRSTKLEDSAMYFCASTFEDRNEQFFGPGTRLTVL.

DNA for the CDR3: TGTGCCAGCAGGTATTCACAGGGGTCTGATGGCTACACCTTC. Its translation is CASRYSQGSDGYTF. This chain uses TRBV6-1 with TRBJ1-2; the match to TRBD1 covers 7 bases. Germline V gives CDR1 MNHNS, CDR2 SASEGT. V dropped 6 bases and J dropped 6; count of bases not matched to a gene: 10. CDR3 size: 14 residues.